Listed below are T cell receptor beta chains from one sample, sequenced in a study of blood T cell repertoires in COVID-19. The protocol was immunoSEQ multiplex PCR, while the TCRdb copy is restricted to in-frame clones and leaves out a portion. The table lists over 450,000 clones, roughly nine tenths of them singletons, with roughly 1% in the top ten. Sequences were obtained from peripheral blood. These receptors were collected from a man aged 18 to 30 with COVID-19, enrolled during active disease. CDR3s include the opening cysteine and the closing phenylalanine or tryptophan. The D gene is left open where the match is weak. Size is omitted from some rows. Given values are once, few, many or a class for expanded clones.

V	size	D	J	CDR3	DNA
TRBV7-3	NA	NA	TRBJ1-6	CASSRLGVASNSPLHF	TGTGCCAGCAGCCGCCTTGGTGTAGCTTCGAATTCACCCCTCCACTTT
TRBV7-9	NA	TRBD2	TRBJ2-3	CASSSLAGTDTQYF	TGTGCCAGCAGCTCGCTAGCGGGGACAGATACGCAGTATTTT
TRBV19	NA	TRBD1	TRBJ1-1	CASLRGQGARDTEAFF	TGTGCCAGTCTGAGGGGGCAGGGGGCGCGGGACACTGAAGCTTTCTTT
TRBV4-1	NA	NA	TRBJ1-5	CASSLQGVNQPQHF	TGCGCCAGCAGCCTACAGGGTGTCAATCAGCCCCAGCATTTT
TRBV6-5	NA	NA	TRBJ2-1	CASSQNNEQFF	TGTGCCAGCAGCCAGAACAATGAGCAGTTCTTC
TRBV5-1	NA	NA	TRBJ2-7	CASSLDLSSYEQYF	TGCGCCAGCAGCTTGGACTTGAGCTCCTACGAGCAGTACTTC
TRBV5-4	NA	TRBD1	TRBJ2-7	CASSSKTGDSYEQYF	TGTGCCAGCAGCTCAAAGACAGGGGACTCCTACGAGCAGTACTTC
TRBV6-5	NA	TRBD1	TRBJ1-1	CASSPDRGNTEAFF	TGTGCCAGCAGTCCGGACAGGGGGAACACTGAAGCTTTCTTT
TRBV4-1	NA	NA	TRBJ2-7	CASSQDREDYEQYF	TGCGCCAGCAGCCAAGACAGGGAGGACTACGAGCAGTACTTC
TRBV19	few	TRBD1	TRBJ1-2	CASTRTGPYGYTF	TGTGCCAGTACCCGGACAGGACCCTATGGCTACACCTTC
TRBV30	NA	NA	TRBJ1-5	CAGTGISNQPQHF	TGTGCCGGTACAGGGATTAGCAATCAGCCCCAGCATTTT
TRBV24-1	NA	TRBD2	TRBJ2-1	CATSDFASGRTYNEQFF	TGTGCCACCAGTGATTTCGCTAGCGGGAGAACCTACAATGAGCAGTTCTTC
TRBV4-1	NA	NA	TRBJ1-4	CASSQDYHRENEKLFF	TGCGCCAGCAGCCAAGATTATCACAGGGAGAATGAAAAACTGTTTTTT
TRBV29-1	NA	NA	TRBJ1-3	CSAVGLQGNSGNTIYF	TGCAGCGCTGTCGGTCTGCAGGGGAACTCTGGAAACACCATATATTTT
TRBV27	NA	TRBD1	TRBJ1-6	CASSLLRQGVGNSPLHF	TGTGCCAGCAGTTTATTGCGACAGGGGGTCGGTAATTCACCCCTCCACTTT
TRBV29-1	NA	NA	TRBJ2-7	CSARYADEQYF	TGCAGCGCCCGGTACGCCGACGAGCAGTACTTC
TRBV6-6	few	NA	TRBJ1-3	CASSYQAGSGNTIYF	TGTGCCAGCAGTTACCAGGCAGGCTCTGGAAACACCATATATTTT
TRBV18	NA	NA	TRBJ2-1	CASSPPTAGTHNEQFF	TGTGCCAGCTCACCACCGACAGCGGGTACACACAATGAGCAGTTCTTC
TRBV3-1/TRBV3-2	NA	NA	TRBJ2-5	CASSQGLQIQETQYF	TGTGCCAGCAGCCAAGGACTACAGATTCAAGAGACCCAGTACTTC
TRBV11-2	NA	NA	TRBJ1-5	CASSLVGGQGQPQHF	TGTGCCAGCAGCTTAGTGGGGGGGCAGGGGCAGCCCCAGCATTTT
TRBV24-1	NA	TRBD1	TRBJ2-1	CATSDLRQGDNEQFF	TGTGCCACCAGTGATTTGAGGCAGGGGGATAATGAGCAGTTCTTC
TRBV5-4	NA	NA	TRBJ1-2	CASSLDRDYGYTF	TGTGCCAGCAGCTTGGACAGGGACTATGGCTACACCTTC
TRBV21-1	once	NA	TRBJ2-1	CASSPKGGPPGGYNEQFF	TGTGCCAGCAGCCCCAAGGGAGGTCCTCCTGGGGGCTACAATGAGCAGTTCTTC
TRBV7-2	NA	NA	TRBJ1-1	CASSLYGGTEAFF	TGTGCCAGCAGCTTGTACGGGGGGACTGAAGCTTTCTTT
TRBV2	NA	TRBD1	TRBJ2-2	CASSERDRVRGGLFF	TGTGCCAGCAGTGAAAGGGACAGGGTCCGTGGTGGGCTGTTTTTT
TRBV7-2	NA	NA	TRBJ2-7	CASSLDASGRSEQYF	TGTGCCAGCAGCTTAGACGCATCAGGGCGAAGCGAGCAGTACTTC
TRBV5-4	NA	TRBD2	TRBJ2-7	CASSSSTSGGKVQYF	TGTGCCAGCAGCTCATCGACTAGCGGGGGAAAGGTGCAGTACTTC
TRBV16	NA	NA	TRBJ2-5	CASSQYPQQETQYF	TGTGCCAGCAGCCAATATCCACAACAAGAGACCCAGTACTTC
TRBV3-1/TRBV3-2	once	TRBD2	TRBJ2-1	CASSSPWTSADEQFF	TGTGCCAGCAGCTCGCCTTGGACTAGTGCCGATGAGCAGTTCTTC
TRBV5-8	NA	TRBD1	TRBJ2-5	CASSFYRDREETQYF	TGTGCCAGCAGTTTTTACCGGGACAGGGAAGAGACCCAGTACTTC
TRBV6-4	NA	TRBD2	TRBJ2-5	CASNLAGPQETQYF	TGTGCCAGCAACTTAGCGGGACCCCAAGAGACCCAGTACTTC
TRBV11-2	NA	NA	TRBJ1-1	CASSLGAGTTEAFF	TGTGCCAGCAGCTTAGGTGCGGGAACCACTGAAGCTTTCTTT
TRBV5-6	once	NA	TRBJ1-5	CASSLSGSNQPQHF	TGTGCCAGCAGCTTGTCAGGGAGCAATCAGCCCCAGCATTTT
TRBV10-3	NA	NA	TRBJ2-7	CAIGSGSEQYF	TGTGCCATCGGTTCGGGATCCGAGCAGTACTTC
TRBV5-1	NA	NA	TRBJ2-1	CASSPVRPGDNEQFF	TGCGCCAGCAGCCCAGTCCGTCCGGGAGACAATGAGCAGTTCTTC
TRBV2	NA	NA	TRBJ2-5	CASSLAPQETQYF	TGTGCCAGCAGTCTAGCGCCCCAAGAGACCCAGTACTTC
TRBV12-3/TRBV12-4	NA	NA	TRBJ2-7	CASSFILYEQYF	TGTGCCAGCAGTTTTATTCTTTACGAGCAGTACTTC
TRBV3-1/TRBV3-2	NA	TRBD1	TRBJ2-2	CASSQEGTGGGTGELFF	TGTGCCAGCAGCCAAGAGGGGACAGGGGGCGGCACCGGGGAGCTGTTTTTT
TRBV5-1	NA	NA	TRBJ2-3	CASRASTDTQYF	TGCGCCAGCAGGGCTAGCACAGATACGCAGTATTTT
TRBV5-1	NA	TRBD1	TRBJ1-1	CASAGGVNTEAFF	TGCGCCAGCGCAGGGGGCGTGAACACTGAAGCTTTCTTT
TRBV7-9	NA	TRBD1	TRBJ2-7	CASSLTEGGRGLYEQYF	TGTGCCAGCAGCCTAACCGAAGGGGGCAGGGGGCTGTACGAGCAGTACTTC
TRBV30	NA	NA	TRBJ2-5	CAWSVMWEARAQYF	TGTGCCTGGAGTGTAATGTGGGAGGCCCGGGCCCAGTACTTC
TRBV12-5	NA	TRBD2	TRBJ2-2	CASGLKLAGEGELFF	TGTGCTAGTGGTTTGAAACTAGCGGGAGAAGGGGAGCTGTTTTTT
TRBV10-2	once	NA	TRBJ1-6	CASSEFRTASNSPLHF	TGCGCCAGCAGTGAATTCAGGACAGCCTCAAATTCACCCCTCCACTTT
TRBV2	NA	TRBD1	TRBJ1-4	CASSKTPGQLYSTNEKLFF	TGTGCCAGCAGTAAAACCCCGGGACAGCTATACTCAACTAATGAAAAACTGTTTTTT
TRBV7-9	NA	NA	TRBJ1-3	CASSPREPRYTIYF	TGTGCCAGCAGTCCTCGGGAACCTCGCTACACCATATATTTT
TRBV7-8	NA	TRBD2	TRBJ2-5	CASSVLAGVDETQYF	TGTGCCAGCAGCGTGCTAGCGGGAGTGGATGAGACCCAGTACTTC
TRBV18	NA	TRBD1	TRBJ2-3	CASSPRTGADTQYF	TGTGCCAGCTCACCGAGGACAGGGGCAGATACGCAGTATTTT
TRBV7-9	NA	TRBD2	TRBJ2-5	CASSPSGGTGETQYF	TGTGCCAGCAGCCCCAGCGGGGGTACAGGCGAGACCCAGTACTTC
TRBV2	once	TRBD1	TRBJ2-7	CASSAWTGGKNEQYF	TGTGCCAGCAGTGCTTGGACAGGGGGAAAGAACGAGCAGTACTTC
TRBV4-1	NA	NA	TRBJ1-2	CASSPGGGTTYGYTF	TGCGCCAGCAGCCCTGGAGGAGGTACTACATATGGCTACACCTTC
TRBV18	NA	NA	TRBJ2-7	CASSPRGGSYEQYF	TGTGCCAGCTCACCCAGGGGTGGGTCCTACGAGCAGTACTTC
TRBV14	NA	NA	TRBJ1-2	CASSRDIRGYTF	TGTGCCAGCAGCCGGGACATTCGAGGCTACACCTTC
TRBV6-5	few	TRBD1	TRBJ2-7	CASRKTGDSYEQYF	TGTGCCAGCAGAAAGACAGGGGACTCCTACGAGCAGTACTTC
TRBV5-1	NA	NA	TRBJ2-1	CASSLDGSPDNEQFF	TGCGCCAGCAGCTTGGACGGGAGCCCCGACAATGAGCAGTTCTTC